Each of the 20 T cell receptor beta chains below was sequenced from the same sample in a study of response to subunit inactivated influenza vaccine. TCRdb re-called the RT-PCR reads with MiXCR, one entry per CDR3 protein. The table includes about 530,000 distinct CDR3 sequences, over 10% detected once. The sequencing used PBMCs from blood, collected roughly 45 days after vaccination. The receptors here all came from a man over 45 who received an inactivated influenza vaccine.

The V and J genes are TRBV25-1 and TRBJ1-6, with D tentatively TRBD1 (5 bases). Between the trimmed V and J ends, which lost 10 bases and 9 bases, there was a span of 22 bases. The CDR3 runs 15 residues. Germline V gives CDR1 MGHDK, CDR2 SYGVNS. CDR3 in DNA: TGTGCCACCAGCCCCCCCGACCCTCAGGGTTCACCCCTCCACTTT. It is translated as CATSPPDPQGSPLHF.

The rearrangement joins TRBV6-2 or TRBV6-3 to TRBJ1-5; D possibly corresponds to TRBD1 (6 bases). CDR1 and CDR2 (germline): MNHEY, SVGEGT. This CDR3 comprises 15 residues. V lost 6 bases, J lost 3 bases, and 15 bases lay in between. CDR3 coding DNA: TGTGCCAGCAGACAGGGACATTCACTCAATCAGCCCCAGCATTTT. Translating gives CASRQGHSLNQPQHF.

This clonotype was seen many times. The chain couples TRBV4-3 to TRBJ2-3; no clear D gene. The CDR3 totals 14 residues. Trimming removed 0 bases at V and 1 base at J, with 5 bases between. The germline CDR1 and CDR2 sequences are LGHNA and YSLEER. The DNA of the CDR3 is TGCGCCAGCAGCCAAGATCGTCGCACAGATACGCAGTATTTT. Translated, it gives CASSQDRRTDTQYF.

CDR3 nucleotide sequence: TGTGCCAGCAGCTTATTTGGGGAAACAGAGACCCAGTACTTC. It specifies CASSLFGETETQYF. The gene calls are TRBV7-9 and TRBJ2-5; D not resolved. This CDR3 contains 14 residues. V dropped 2 bases and J dropped 4 bases, with 11 bases sitting between them. The germline gives CDR1 SEHNR, CDR2 FQNEAQ (reference sequence).

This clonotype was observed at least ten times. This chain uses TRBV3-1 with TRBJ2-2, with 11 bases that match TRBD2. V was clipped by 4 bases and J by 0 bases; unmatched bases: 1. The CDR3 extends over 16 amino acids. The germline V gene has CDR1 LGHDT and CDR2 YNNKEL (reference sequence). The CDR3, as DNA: TGTGCCAGCAGCCCGGGACTAGCGGCGAACACCGGGGAGCTGTTTTTT. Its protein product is CASSPGLAANTGELFF.

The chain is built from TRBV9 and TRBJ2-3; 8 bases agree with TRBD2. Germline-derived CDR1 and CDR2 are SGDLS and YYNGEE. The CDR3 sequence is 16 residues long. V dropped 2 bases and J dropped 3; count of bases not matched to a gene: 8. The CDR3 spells CASSVGSGTRTDTQYF. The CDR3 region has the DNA TGTGCCAGCAGCGTCGGTTCCGGGACTAGGACAGATACGCAGTATTTT. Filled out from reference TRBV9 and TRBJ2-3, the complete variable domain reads DSGVTQTPKHLITATGQRVTLRCSPRSGDLSVYWYQQSLDQGLQFLIQYYNGEERAKGNILERFSAQQFPDLHSELNLSSLELGDSALYFCASSVGSGTRTDTQYFGPGTRLTVL.

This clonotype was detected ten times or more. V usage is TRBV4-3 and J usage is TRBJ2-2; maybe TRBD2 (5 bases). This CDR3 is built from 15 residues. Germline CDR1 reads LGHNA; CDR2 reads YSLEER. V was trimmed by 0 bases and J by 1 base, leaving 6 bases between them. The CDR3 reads CASSQEEGNTGELFF. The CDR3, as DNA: TGCGCCAGCAGCCAAGAAGAGGGGAACACCGGGGAGCTGTTTTTT.

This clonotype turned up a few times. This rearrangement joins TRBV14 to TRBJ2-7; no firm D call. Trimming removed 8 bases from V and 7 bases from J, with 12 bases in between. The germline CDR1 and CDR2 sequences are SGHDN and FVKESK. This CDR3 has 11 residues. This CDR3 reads CASARALEQYF. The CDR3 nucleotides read TGTGCCAGCGCCCGGGCGCTGGAGCAGTACTTC.

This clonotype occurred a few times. The CDR3 sequence is CSAFEREGYEQYF. The CDR3 nucleotides are TGCAGTGCTTTTGAGCGGGAGGGGTACGAGCAGTACTTC. The chain links TRBV20-1 to TRBJ2-7, with TRBD2 identical over 10 bases. Germline values: CDR1 DFQATT, CDR2 SNEGSKA (reference sequence). CDR3 size: 13 residues. With 5 bases clipped from V and 4 bases from J, the junction kept 5 bases outside the gene matches.

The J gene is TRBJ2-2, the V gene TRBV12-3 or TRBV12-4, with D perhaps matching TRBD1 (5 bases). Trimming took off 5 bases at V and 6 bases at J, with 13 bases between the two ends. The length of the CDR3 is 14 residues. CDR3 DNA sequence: TGTGCCAGCAGTCCACACTTAGGGGCCGGGGAGCTGTTTTTT. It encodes CASSPHLGAGELFF.

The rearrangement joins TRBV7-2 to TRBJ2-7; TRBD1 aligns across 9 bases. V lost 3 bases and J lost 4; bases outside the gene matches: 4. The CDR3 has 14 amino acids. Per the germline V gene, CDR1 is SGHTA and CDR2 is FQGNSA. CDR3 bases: TGTGCCAGCAGCTTCGGGACAGGGTATTACGAGCAGTACTTC. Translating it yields CASSFGTGYYEQYF.

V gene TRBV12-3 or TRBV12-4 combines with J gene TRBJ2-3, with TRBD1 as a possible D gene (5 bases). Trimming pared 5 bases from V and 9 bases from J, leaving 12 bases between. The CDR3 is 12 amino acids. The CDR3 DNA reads TGTGCCAGCAGTCACCTAGGGGAAACGCAGTATTTT. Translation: CASSHLGETQYF.

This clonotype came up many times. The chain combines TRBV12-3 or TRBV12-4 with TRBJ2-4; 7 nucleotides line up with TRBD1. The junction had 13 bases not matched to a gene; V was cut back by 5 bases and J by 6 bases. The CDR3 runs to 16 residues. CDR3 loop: CASSPYRGGSGNIQYF. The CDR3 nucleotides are TGTGCCAGCAGTCCCTACAGGGGTGGGTCGGGAAACATTCAGTACTTC.

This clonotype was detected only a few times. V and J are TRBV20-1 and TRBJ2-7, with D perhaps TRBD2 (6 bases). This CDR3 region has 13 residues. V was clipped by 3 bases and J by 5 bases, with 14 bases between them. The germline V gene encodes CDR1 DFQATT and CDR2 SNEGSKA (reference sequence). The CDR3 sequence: CSASGGTTDEQYF. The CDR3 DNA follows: TGCAGTGCTAGTGGGGGGACGACGGACGAGCAGTACTTC.

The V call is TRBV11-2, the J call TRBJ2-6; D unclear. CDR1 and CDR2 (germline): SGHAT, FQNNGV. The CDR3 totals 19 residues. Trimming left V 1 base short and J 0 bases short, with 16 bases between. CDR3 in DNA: TGTGCCAGCAGCTTAGTAGTAGGGTCCAGACTCTCTGGGGCCAACGTCCTGACTTTC. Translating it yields CASSLVVGSRLSGANVLTF. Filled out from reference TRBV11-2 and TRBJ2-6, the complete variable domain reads EAGVAQSPRYKIIEKRQSVAFWCNPISGHATLYWYQQILGQGPKLLIQFQNNGVVDDSQLPKDRFSAERLKGVDSTLKIQPAKLEDSAVYLCASSLVVGSRLSGANVLTFGAGSRLTVL.

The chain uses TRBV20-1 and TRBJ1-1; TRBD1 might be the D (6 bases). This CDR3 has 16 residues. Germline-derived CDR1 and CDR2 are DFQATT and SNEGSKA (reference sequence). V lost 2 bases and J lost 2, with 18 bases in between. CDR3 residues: CSARPTGSGVNTEAFF. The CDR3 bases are TGCAGTGCTAGACCTACAGGGAGTGGAGTTAACACTGAAGCTTTCTTT.

The CDR3 region is CSARDPLGGEQFF. CDR3 in DNA: TGCAGTGCTAGAGATCCCCTAGGAGGGGAGCAGTTCTTC. The rearrangement links TRBV20-1 to TRBJ2-1; tentative D call: TRBD2 (6 bases). Trimming pared 0 bases from V and 10 bases from J, leaving 13 bases between. Germline V gene sequence: CDR1 DFQATT, CDR2 SNEGSKA (reference sequence). The CDR3 is made up of 13 amino acids.

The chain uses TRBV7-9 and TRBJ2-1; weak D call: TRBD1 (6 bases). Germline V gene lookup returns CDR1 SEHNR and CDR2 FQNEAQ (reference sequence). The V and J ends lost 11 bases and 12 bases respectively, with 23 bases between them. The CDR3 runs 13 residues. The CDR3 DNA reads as TGTGCCTCAGGACAGATTGGAACAATGAGGCAGTTCTTC. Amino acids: CASGQIGTMRQFF. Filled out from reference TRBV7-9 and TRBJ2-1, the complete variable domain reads DTGVSQNPRHKITKRGQNVTFRCDPISEHNRLYWYRQTLGQGPEFLTYFQNEAQLEKSRLLSDRFSAERPKGSFSTLEIQRTEQGDSAMYLCASGQIGTMRQFFGPGTRLTVL.

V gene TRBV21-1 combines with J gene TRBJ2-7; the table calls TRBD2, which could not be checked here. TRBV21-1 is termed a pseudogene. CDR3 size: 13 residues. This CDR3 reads CASSKEEVGEQYF. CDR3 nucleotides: TGTGCCAGCAGCAAAGAGGAGGTGGGGGAGCAGTACTTC.

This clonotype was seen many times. The CDR3 region has the DNA TGTGCCAGCAGTTCCAGGGGTCGTGGAAACACCATATATTTT. It specifies CASSSRGRGNTIYF. The chain has TRBV12-3 or TRBV12-4 and TRBJ1-3, with D possibly matching TRBD1 (6 bases). CDR3 size: 14 residues. Trimming cost V 4 bases and J 3 bases, with 10 bases left between them.